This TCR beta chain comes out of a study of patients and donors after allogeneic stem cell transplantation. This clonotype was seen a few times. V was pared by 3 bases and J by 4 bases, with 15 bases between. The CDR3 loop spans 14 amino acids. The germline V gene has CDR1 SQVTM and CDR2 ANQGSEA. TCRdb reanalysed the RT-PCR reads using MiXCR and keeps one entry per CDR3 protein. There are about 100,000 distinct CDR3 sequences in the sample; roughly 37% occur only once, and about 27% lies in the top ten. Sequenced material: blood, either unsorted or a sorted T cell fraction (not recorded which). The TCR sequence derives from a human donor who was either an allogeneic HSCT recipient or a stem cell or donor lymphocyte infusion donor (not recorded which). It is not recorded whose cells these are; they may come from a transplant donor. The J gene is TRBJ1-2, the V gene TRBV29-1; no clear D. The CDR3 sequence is CSVEGPELGYGYTF. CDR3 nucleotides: TGCAGCGTTGAGGGCCCAGAGCTTGGCTATGGCTACACCTTC.